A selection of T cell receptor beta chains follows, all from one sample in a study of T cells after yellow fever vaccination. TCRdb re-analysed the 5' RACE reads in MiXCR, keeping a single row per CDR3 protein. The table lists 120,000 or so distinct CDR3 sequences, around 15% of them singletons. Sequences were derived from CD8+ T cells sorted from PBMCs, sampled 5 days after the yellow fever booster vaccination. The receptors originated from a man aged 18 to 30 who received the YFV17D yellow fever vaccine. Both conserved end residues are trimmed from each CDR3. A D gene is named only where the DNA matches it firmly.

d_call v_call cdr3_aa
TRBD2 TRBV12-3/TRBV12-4 ASSFSGLADTQY
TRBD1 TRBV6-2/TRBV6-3 ASREQGNYGYT
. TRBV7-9 ASSNLEKPNEQF
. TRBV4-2 ASSERLQGKSGVTEAF
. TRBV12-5 ASGFGGKGGTEAF
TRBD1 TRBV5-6 ASSLEARGNSPLH
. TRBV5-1 ASSLRPGELF
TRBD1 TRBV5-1 ASSPGTGGFTDTQY
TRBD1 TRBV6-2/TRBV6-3 ASSLLGQGRDSTDTQY
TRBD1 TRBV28 ASSTPRQGLETQY
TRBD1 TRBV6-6 ASRLGQGGLYGYT
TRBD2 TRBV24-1 ATSGRGGANEQF
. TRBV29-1 SVEEGGSARVDTQY
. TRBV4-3 ASSQGSQDTDTQY
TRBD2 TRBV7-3 ASSLTAGGPETQY
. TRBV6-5 ASSSPPPIWTGELF
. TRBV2 ASRGTPERHEQY
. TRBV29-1 SAEGAAPGRNIQY
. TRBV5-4 ASSANLNEQF
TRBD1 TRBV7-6 ASSSSGTGTNNEQF
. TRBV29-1 SVEGERGDEQF
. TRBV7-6 ASSLGLSYEQY
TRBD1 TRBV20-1 SARGTGGAGGNTIY
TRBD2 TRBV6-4 ASSRLAGTSTDTQY
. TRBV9 ASIGSRDTTGELF
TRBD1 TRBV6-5 ASSSGTGPFLMNTEAF
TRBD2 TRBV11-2 ASSLASGGREQY
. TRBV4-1 ASSRGEPNGYT
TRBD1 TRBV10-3 AISEPDRVGTEAF
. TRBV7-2 ASSLPSPGTPLH
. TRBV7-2 ASSLRGGSAEAF
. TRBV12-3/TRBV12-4 ASSKEIAPNNEQF
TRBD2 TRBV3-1 ASSQGTSGVDEQF
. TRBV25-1 ASSELERQEETQY
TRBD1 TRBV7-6 ASSRTTGLTDTQY
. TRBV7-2 ALTGAGAPEAF
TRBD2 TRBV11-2 ASSSGTSGQETQY
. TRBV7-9 ASSLVLGGYT
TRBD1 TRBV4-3 ASSQEGQPYYGYT
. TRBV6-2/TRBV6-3 ASSITSVGEQY
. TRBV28 ASSFSVTSTDTQY
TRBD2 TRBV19 ATMTSGGAEQF
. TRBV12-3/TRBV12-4 ASSLGSSRYGYT
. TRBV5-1 ASSLAYETENTEAF
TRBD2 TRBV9 ASSESAGGPIDTQY
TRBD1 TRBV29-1 SVSLQGAAYEQY
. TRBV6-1 ASSEGSEGGELF
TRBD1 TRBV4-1 ASSQGQGRTEAF
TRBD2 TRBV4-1 ASSQNPGLAGHNTGELF
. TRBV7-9 ASSLVASRETQY
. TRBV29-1 SVEWGNYEQY
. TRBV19 ASSATSMVFGTDTQY
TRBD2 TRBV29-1 GGRVKETQY